Listed below are T cell receptor beta chains from one sample, sequenced in a study of cytomegalovirus exposure and HLA in healthy donors. Assay: immunoSEQ multiplex PCR; the TCRdb copy retains only in-frame clones and omits some. The sample records about 150,000 clones, 65% to 75% being singletons. Sequenced input: PBMCs. The receptors shown here come from a young man in good health and CMV-seronegative. Both conserved end residues are part of each CDR3. A D gene is named only where the DNA matches it firmly. Not all rows give a size; the values are once, few, many and, for expanded clones, a class.

j_gene,v_gene,abundance,d_gene,CDR3nt,CDR3aa
TRBJ1-2,TRBV4-1,-,-,TGCGCCAGCAGCCAATCAGGGGAACTAAGCTACACCTTC,CASSQSGELSYTF
TRBJ1-6,TRBV13,-,-,TGTGCCAGCAGCTTAGGGTGGGGCTTGGGGTCACCCCTCCACTTT,CASSLGWGLGSPLHF
TRBJ1-3,TRBV5-4,-,-,TGTGCCAGCAGCTTTCCCGAGGTGGACAGCTCTGGAAACACCATATATTTT,CASSFPEVDSSGNTIYF
TRBJ1-1,TRBV19,-,-,TGTGCCAGTGAATGGGGCGGGAGTAACACTGAAGCTTTCTTT,CASEWGGSNTEAFF
TRBJ2-5,TRBV7-8,-,TRBD1,TGTGCCAGCAGCTGGGCCGGGACAGGTGGCTTGGAGGACCAGTACTTC,CASSWAGTGGLEDQYF
TRBJ2-2,TRBV18,-,TRBD2,TGTGCCAGCTCGCCCCTAGCGGGGGCCGGGGAGCTGTTTTTT,CASSPLAGAGELFF
TRBJ2-7,TRBV2,-,TRBD2,TGTGCCAGCAGCGGGGGGTTCCCCTACGAGCAGTACTTC,CASSGGFPYEQYF
TRBJ2-7,TRBV10-3,-,TRBD1,TGTGCCATCAACGATGGACAGGGGTTCTACGAGCAGTACTTC,CAINDGQGFYEQYF
TRBJ1-5,TRBV6-5,once,TRBD1,TGTGCCAGCAGTCGGGAAGGGGGCCAGCCCCAGCATTTT,CASSREGGQPQHF
TRBJ1-1,TRBV6-5,-,TRBD1,TGTGCCAGCAGGAGACAGGGAAACGTAAAAGCTTTCTTT,CASRRQGNVKAFF
TRBJ2-5,TRBV27,few,TRBD2,TGTGCCAGCAGTATAGCGGGGGGGCGCCGGGAGACCCAGTACTTC,CASSIAGGRRETQYF
TRBJ1-4,TRBV6-8,-,TRBD1,TGTGCCAGCAGTCTTTGGACAGGGGGCAACTCCCGTGAAAAACTGTTTTTT,CASSLWTGGNSREKLFF
TRBJ2-3,TRBV5-1,-,TRBD1,TGCGCCAGCAGCTTGGGAGGGGGGTGGACAGGGACCACAGATACGCAGTATTTT,CASSLGGGWTGTTDTQYF
TRBJ2-7,TRBV7-2,few,-,TGTGCCAGCAGCAGAAATGTGGGGGCGAGCGAGCAGTACTTC,CASSRNVGASEQYF
TRBJ1-2,TRBV7-3,-,-,TGTGCCAGCACCCAAGGAGATGGCTACACCTTC,CASTQGDGYTF
TRBJ2-4,TRBV27,-,-,TGTGCCAGCAGTTTCTCAGAGGCGAGAGCCAAAAACATTCAGTACTTC,CASSFSEARAKNIQYF
TRBJ1-5,TRBV2,-,TRBD1,TGTGCCAGCAGAAACCAGGGGGACCAGCCCCAGCATTTT,CASRNQGDQPQHF